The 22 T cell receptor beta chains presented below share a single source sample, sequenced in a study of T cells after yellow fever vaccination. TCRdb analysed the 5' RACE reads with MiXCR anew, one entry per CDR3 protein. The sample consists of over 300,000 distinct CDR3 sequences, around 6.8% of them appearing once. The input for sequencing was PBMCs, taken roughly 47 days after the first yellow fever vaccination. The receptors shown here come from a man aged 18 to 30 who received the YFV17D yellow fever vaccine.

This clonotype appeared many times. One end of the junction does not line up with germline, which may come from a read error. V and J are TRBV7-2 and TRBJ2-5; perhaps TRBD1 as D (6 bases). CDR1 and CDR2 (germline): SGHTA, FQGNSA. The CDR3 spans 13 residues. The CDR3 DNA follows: TGTGCCAGCAACTTATCAGGGGAGGAGACCCAGTACTTC. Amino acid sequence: CASNLSGEETQYF.

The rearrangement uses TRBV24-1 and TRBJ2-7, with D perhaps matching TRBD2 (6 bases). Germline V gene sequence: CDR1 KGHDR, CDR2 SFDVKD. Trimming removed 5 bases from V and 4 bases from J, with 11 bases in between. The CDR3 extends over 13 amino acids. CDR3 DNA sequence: TGTGCCACCAGTGGGGGGAGGCCTTACGAGCAGTACGTC. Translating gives CATSGGRPYEQYV.

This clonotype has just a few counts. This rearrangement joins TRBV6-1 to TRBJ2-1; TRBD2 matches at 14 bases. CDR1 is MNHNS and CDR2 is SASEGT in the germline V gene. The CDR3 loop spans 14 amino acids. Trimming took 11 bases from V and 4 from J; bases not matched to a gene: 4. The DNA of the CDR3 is TGTGCCTTAGGACTAGCGGGGGGTTACAATGAGCAGTTCTTC. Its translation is CALGLAGGYNEQFF.

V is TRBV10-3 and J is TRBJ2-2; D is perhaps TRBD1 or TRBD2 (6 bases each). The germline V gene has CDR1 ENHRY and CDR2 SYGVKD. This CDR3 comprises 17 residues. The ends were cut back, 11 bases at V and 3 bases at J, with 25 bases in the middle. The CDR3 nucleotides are TGTGCCGGGGGGCCGGGGGACCTTTCCTTCCACACCGGGGAGCTGTTTTTT. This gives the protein CAGGPGDLSFHTGELFF.

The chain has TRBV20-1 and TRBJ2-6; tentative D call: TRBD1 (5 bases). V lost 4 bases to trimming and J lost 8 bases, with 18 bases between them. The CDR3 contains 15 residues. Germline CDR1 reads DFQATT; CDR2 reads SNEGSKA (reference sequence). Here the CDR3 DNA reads TGCAGTGCTATCGATGGGGCAGGGCGGCCCAACGTCCTGACTTTC. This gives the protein CSAIDGAGRPNVLTF.

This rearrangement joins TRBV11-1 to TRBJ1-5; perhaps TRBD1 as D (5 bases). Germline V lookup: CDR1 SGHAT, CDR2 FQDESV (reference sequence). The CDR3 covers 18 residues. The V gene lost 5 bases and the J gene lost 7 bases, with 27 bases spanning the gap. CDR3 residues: CASSPEVSMGVLNQPQHF. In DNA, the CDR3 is TGTGCCAGCAGCCCCGAAGTATCGATGGGGGTCCTGAACCAGCCCCAGCATTTT.

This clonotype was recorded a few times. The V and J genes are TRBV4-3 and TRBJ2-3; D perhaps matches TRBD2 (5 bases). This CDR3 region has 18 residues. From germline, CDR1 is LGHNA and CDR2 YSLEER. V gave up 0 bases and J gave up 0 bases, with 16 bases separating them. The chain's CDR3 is CASSQDSRRRDSTDTQYF. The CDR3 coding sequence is TGCGCCAGCAGCCAAGATTCTCGTCGACGGGATAGCACAGATACGCAGTATTTT.

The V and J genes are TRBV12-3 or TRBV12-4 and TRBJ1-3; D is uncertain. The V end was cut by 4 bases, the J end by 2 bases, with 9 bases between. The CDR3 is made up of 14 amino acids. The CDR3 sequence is CASSSEGAGNTIYF. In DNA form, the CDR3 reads TGTGCCAGCAGTTCAGAGGGTGCTGGAAACACCATATATTTT.

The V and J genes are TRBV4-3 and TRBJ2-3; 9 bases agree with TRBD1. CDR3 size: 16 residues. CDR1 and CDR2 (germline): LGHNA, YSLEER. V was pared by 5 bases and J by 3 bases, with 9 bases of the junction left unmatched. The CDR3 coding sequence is TGCGCCAGCAGCATAGGGACAGGGAGAAGTACAGATACGCAGTATTTT. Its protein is CASSIGTGRSTDTQYF.

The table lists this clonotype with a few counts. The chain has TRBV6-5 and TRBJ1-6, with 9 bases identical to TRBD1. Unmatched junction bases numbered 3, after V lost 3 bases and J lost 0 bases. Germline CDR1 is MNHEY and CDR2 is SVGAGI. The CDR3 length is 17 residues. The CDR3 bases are TGTGCCAGCAGTTATTCGACAGGGGGCTCCTATAATTCACCCCTCCACTTT. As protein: CASSYSTGGSYNSPLHF.

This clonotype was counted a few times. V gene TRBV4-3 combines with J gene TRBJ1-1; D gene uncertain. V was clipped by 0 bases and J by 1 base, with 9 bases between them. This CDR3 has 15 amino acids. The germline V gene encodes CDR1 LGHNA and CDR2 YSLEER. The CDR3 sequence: CASSQDSQQNTEAFF. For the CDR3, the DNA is TGCGCCAGCAGCCAAGATTCGCAGCAGAACACTGAAGCTTTCTTT.

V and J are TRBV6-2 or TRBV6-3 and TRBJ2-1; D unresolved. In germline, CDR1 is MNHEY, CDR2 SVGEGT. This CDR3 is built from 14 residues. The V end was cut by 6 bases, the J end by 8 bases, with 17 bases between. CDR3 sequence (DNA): TGTGCCAGCAGCACCCAAGGGCTGACGGATGAGCAGTTCTTC. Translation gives CASSTQGLTDEQFF.

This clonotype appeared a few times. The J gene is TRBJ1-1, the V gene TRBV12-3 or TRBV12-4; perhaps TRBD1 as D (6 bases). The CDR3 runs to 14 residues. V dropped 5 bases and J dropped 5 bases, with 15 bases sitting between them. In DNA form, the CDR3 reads TGTGCCAGCAGTCCCCGGGGGGGGCAGACTGAAGCTTTCTTT. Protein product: CASSPRGGQTEAFF.

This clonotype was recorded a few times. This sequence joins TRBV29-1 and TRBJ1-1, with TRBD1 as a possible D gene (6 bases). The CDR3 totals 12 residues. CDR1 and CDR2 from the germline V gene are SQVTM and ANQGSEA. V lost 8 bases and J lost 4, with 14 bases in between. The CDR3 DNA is TGCAGCACGAGAACCAGGGGCACTGAAGCTTTCTTT. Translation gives CSTRTRGTEAFF.

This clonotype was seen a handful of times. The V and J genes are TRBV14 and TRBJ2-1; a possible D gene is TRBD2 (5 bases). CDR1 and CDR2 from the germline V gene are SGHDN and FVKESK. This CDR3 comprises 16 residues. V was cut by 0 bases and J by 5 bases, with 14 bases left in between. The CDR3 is CASSQDAAAHNNEQFF. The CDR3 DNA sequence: TGTGCCAGCAGCCAAGACGCAGCGGCCCACAACAATGAGCAGTTCTTC.

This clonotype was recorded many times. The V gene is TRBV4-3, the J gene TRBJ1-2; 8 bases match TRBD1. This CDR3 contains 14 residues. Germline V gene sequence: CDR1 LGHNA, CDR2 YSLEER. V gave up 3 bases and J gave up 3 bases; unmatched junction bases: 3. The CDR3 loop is CASSHSTGDYGYTF. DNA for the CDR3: TGCGCCAGCAGCCACTCGACAGGGGACTATGGCTACACCTTC.

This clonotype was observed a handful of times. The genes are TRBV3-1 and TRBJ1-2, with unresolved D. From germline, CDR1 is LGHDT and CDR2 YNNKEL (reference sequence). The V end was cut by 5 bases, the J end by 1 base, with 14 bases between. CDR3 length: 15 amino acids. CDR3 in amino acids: CASSWGGIINYGYTF. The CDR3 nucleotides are TGTGCCAGCAGCTGGGGAGGGATAATTAACTATGGCTACACCTTC.

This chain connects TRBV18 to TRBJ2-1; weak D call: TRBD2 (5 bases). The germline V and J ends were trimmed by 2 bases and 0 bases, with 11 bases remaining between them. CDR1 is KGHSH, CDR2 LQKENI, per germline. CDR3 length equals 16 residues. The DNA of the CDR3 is TGTGCCAGCTCACCATGGACTCCTAGCTCCTACAATGAGCAGTTCTTC. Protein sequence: CASSPWTPSSYNEQFF.

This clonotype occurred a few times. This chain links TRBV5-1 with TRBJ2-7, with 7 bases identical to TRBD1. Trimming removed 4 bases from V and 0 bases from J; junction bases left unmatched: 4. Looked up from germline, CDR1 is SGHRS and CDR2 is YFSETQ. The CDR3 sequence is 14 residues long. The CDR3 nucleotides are TGCGCCAGCAGCCCCGGGACAGCCTCCTACGAGCAGTACGTC. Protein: CASSPGTASYEQYV.

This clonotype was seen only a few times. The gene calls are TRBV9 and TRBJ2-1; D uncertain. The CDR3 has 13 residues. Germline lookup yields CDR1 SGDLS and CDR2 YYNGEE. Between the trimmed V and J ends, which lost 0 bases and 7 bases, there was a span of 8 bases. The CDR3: CASSVDLGNEQFF. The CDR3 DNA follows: TGTGCCAGCAGCGTAGATCTCGGGAATGAGCAGTTCTTC.

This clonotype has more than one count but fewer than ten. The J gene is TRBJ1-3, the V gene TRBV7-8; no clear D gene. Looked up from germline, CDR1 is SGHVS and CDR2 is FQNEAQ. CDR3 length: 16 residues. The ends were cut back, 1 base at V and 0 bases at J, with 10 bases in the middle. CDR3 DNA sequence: TGTGCCAGCAGCTTAGAAGTGGGAGGCTCTGGAAACACCATATATTTT. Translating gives CASSLEVGGSGNTIYF.

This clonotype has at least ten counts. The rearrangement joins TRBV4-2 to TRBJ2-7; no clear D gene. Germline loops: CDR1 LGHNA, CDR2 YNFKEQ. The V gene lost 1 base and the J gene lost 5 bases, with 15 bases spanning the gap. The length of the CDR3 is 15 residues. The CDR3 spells CASSQVPGLADEQYF. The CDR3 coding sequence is TGTGCCAGCAGCCAAGTTCCCGGGTTGGCCGACGAGCAGTACTTC.